Presented here are 2 T cell receptor beta chains from one specimen sequenced in a study of CD4 T cells in relation to SARS-CoV-2 and coronaviruses. Some clones are missing from TCRdb's copy, which holds only in-frame ones; the method was immunoSEQ multiplex PCR. The sample holds tens of thousands of clones, around 85% seen once. What was sequenced was memory CD4+ T cells from PBMCs. These receptors were taken from an adult with COVID-19.

This chain links TRBV5-1 with TRBJ2-7, with D maybe TRBD1 (5 bases). Germline V gives CDR1 SGHRS, CDR2 YFSETQ. The V end lost 0 bases, the J end lost 2 bases, and 9 bases lay between the germline ends. The CDR3 consists of 14 residues. This CDR3 reads CASSLVQGPYEQYF. The CDR3 DNA follows: TGCGCCAGCAGCTTGGTTCAGGGCCCCTACGAGCAGTACTTC.

The rearrangement links TRBV30 to TRBJ2-3; 11 nucleotides match TRBD2. The CDR3 extends over 13 amino acids. Looked up from germline, CDR1 is GTSNPN and CDR2 is SVGIG (reference sequence). Trimming at V came to 3 bases and at J to 9 bases, leaving 5 bases not matched to a gene. CDR3 loop: CAWRLAGGRTQYF. The CDR3 DNA reads TGTGCCTGGAGGCTAGCGGGGGGACGGACGCAGTATTTT.